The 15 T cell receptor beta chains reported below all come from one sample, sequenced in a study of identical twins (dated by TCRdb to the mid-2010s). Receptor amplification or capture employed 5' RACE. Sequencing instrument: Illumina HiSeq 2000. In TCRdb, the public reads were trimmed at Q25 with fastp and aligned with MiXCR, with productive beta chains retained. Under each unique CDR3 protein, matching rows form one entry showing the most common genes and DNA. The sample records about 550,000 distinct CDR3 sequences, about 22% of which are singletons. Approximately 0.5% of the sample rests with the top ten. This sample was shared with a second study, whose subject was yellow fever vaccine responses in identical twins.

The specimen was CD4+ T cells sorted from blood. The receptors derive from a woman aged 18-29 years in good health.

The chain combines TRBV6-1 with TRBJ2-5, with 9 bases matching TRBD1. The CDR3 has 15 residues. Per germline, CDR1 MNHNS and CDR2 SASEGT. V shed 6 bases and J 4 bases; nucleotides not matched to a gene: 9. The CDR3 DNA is TGTGCCAGCAGCAAAACCGGGACAGGGTTAGAGACCCAGTACTTC. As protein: CASSKTGTGLETQYF.

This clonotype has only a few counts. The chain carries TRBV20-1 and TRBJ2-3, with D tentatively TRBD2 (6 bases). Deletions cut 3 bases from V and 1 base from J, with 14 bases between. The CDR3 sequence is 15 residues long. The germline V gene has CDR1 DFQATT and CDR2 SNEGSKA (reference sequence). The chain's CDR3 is CSASGAGRGTDTQYF. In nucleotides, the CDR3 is TGCAGTGCTAGTGGGGCGGGAAGGGGCACAGATACGCAGTATTTT.

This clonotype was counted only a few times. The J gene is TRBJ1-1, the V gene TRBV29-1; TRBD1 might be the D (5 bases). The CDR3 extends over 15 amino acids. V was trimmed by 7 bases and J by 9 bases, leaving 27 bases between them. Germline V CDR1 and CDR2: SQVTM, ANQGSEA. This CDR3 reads CSAKRGEGKVWKAFF. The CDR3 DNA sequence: TGCAGCGCCAAACGGGGGGAGGGGAAGGTGTGGAAAGCTTTCTTT.

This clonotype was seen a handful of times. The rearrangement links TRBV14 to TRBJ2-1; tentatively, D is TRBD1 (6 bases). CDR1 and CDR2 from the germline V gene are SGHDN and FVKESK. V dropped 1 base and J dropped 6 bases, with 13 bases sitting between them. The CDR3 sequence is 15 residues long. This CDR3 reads CASSQGPGTINEQFF. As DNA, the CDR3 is TGTGCCAGCAGCCAAGGTCCCGGGACAATCAATGAGCAGTTCTTC.

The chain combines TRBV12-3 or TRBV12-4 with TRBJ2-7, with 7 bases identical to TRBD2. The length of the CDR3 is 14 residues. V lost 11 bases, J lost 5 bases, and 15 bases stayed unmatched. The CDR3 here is CAFNQGGSTDEQYF. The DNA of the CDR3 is TGTGCCTTCAACCAGGGCGGGAGTACCGACGAGCAGTACTTC.

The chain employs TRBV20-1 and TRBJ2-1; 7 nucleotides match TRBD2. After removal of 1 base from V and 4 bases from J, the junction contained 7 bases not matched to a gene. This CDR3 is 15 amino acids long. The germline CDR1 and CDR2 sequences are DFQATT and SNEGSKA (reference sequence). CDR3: CSARVGGTTYNEQFF. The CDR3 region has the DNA TGCAGTGCTAGAGTAGGCGGGACTACTTACAATGAGCAGTTCTTC.

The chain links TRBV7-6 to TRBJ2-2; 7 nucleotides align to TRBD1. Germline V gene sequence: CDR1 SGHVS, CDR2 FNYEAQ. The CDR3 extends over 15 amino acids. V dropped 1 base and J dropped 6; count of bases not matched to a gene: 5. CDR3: CASSLGSQGAGELFF. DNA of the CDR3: TGTGCCAGCAGCTTAGGATCTCAGGGGGCCGGGGAGCTGTTTTTT. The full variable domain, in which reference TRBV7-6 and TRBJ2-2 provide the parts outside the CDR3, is GAGVSQSPRYKVTKRGQDVALRCDPISGHVSLYWYRQALGQGPEFLTYFNYEAQQDKSGLPNDRFSAERPEGSISTLTIQRTEQRDSAMYRCASSLGSQGAGELFFGEGSRLTVL.

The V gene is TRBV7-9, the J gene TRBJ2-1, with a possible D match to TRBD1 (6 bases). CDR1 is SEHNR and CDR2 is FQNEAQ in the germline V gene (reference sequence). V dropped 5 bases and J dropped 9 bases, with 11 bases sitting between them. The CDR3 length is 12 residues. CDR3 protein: CASSPVGAEQFF. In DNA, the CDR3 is TGTGCCAGCAGCCCCGTGGGGGCTGAGCAGTTCTTC.

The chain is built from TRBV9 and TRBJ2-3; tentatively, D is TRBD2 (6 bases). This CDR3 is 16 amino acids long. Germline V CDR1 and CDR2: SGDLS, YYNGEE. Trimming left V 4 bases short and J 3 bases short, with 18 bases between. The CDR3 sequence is CASSTVDYRRTDTQYF. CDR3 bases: TGTGCCAGCAGCACCGTGGACTACCGCAGAACAGATACGCAGTATTTT. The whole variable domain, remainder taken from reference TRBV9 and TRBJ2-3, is DSGVTQTPKHLITATGQRVTLRCSPRSGDLSVYWYQQSLDQGLQFLIQYYNGEERAKGNILERFSAQQFPDLHSELNLSSLELGDSALYFCASSTVDYRRTDTQYFGPGTRLTVL.

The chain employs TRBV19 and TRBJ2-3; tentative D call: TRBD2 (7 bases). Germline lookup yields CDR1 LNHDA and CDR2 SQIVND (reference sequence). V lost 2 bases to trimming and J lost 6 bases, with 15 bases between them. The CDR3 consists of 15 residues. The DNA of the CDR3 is TGTGCCAGTAGTATAATTGAGGCGGGGGCGGATACGCAGTATTTT. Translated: CASSIIEAGADTQYF. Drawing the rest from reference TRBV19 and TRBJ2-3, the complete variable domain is DGGITQSPKYLFRKEGQNVTLSCEQNLNHDAMYWYRQDPGQGLRLIYYSQIVNDFQKGDIAEGYSVSREKKESFPLTVTSAQKNPTAFYLCASSIIEAGADTQYFGPGTRLTVL.

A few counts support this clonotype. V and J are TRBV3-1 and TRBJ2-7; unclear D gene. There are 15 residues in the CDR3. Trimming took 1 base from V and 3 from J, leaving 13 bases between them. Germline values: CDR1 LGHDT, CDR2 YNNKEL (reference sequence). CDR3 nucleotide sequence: TGTGCCAGCAGCCAAGGGCCCCAGTTCTTCTACGAGCAGTACGTC. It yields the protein CASSQGPQFFYEQYV.

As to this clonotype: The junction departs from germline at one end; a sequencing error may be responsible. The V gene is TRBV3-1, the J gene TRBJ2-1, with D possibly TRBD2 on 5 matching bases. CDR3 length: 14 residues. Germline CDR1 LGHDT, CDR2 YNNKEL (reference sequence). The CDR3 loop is CTSSQNSVNNEQFF. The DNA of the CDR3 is TGTACCAGCAGCCAAAATAGCGTTAACAATGAGCAGTTCTTC.

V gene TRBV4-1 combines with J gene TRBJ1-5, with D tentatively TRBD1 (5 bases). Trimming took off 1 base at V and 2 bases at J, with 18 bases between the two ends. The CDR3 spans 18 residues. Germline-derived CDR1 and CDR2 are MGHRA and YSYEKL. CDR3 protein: CASSQVLGGGRGNQPQHF. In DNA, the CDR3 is TGCGCCAGCAGCCAAGTTTTGGGGGGGGGACGGGGCAATCAGCCCCAGCATTTT.

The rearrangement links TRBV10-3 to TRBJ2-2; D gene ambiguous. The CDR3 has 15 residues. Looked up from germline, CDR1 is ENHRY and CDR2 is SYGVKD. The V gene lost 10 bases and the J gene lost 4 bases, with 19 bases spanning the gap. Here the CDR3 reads CATLRGPITTGELFF. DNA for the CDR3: TGTGCCACACTCCGCGGACCCATCACCACCGGGGAGCTGTTTTTT.

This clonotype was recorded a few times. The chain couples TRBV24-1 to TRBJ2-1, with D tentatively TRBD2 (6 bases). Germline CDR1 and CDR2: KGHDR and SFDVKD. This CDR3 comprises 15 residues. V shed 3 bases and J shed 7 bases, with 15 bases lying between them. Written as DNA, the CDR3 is TGTGCCACCAGTGATAGACGGGAGAAAGTAAATGAGCAGTTCTTC. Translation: CATSDRREKVNEQFF.